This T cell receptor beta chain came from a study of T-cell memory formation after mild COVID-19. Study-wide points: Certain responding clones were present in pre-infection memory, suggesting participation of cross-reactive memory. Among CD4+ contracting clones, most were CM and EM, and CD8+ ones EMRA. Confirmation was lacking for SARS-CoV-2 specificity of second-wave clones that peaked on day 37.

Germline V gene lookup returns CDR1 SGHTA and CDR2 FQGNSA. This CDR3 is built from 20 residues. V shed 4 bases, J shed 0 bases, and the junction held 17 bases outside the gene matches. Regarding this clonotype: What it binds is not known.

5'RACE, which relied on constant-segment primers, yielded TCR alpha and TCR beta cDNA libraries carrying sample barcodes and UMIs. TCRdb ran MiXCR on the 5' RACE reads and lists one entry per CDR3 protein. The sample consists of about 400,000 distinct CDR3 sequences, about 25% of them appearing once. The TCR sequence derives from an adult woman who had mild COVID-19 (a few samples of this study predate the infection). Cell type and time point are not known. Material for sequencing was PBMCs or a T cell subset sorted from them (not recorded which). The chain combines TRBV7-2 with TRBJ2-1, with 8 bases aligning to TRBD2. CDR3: CASSWGILRGAWSSYNEQFF. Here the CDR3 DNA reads TGTGCCAGCAGCTGGGGCATTTTGCGGGGGGCCTGGAGCTCCTACAATGAGCAGTTCTTC.